Sequencing of this T cell receptor beta chain was carried out in a study of beta chain features in type 1 diabetes. Study information: There was similarity between patients and healthy donors in age, gender and cell yields.

Only a few counts were recorded for this clone. Its antigen is not identified. Study results and limitations: There was a moderate but significant shortening of TCRB CDR3s in all four CD4+ subsets of Type 1 diabetes patients. HLA influence on TCRB rearrangement stayed unresolved here. Overrepresentation of cells with high TCR expression could result from cDNA sequencing.

Via CD45RO/CCR7/CD25/CD127/CD95/CD27, cells of the CD4+ naive, central memory, regulatory and stem cell-like memory subsets were sorted. Expressed TCRB transcripts were sequenced because the entire RNA isolate underwent reverse transcription. Method: immunoSEQ multiplex PCR; TCRdb's copy keeps in-frame clones and lacks some. The data contain more than 300,000 clones, around 9.7% of them seen just once; the ten biggest clones take up over 0.95%. The CDR3 length is 14 residues. Germline loops: CDR1 MNHNS, CDR2 SASEGT. The trim removed 5 bases at V and 4 bases at J, leaving 7 bases unmatched. Sequencing input: central memory CD4+ T cells from blood. The chain joins TRBV6-1 to TRBJ2-5; 7 bases match TRBD2. The TCR originated in a man in his thirties or forties with type 1 diabetes. The CDR3 spells CASSTRGGGETQYF. CDR3 DNA: TGTGCCAGCAGTACCCGCGGGGGTGGAGAGACCCAGTACTTC.